The present T cell receptor (beta chain) was sequenced within a study of blood T cell repertoires in COVID-19 (dated by TCRdb to about 2020). Context from the whole study: Samples covering the acute and convalescent phases of COVID-19 were provided by collaborators in the United States, Italy and Spain. The prospective study material was composed of cDNA or gDNA derived from T cells, B-cell-depleted T cells, or PBMCs. Deeply sampled blood TCRbeta repertoires from subjects exposed to, actively infected with, or recovered from COVID-19 were included in the dataset. A freely available public database, intended as a resource for researchers studying the immune response to SARS-CoV-2, is where the repertoires were released. The samples were drawn from two sources: the first 160 participants of the ongoing ImmuneRACE study, and 1,254 subjects contributed by 6 global collaborators. Sample metadata almost always included a de-identified subject ID, COVID-19 status, age in years and sex. Where HLA class I and class II types were available, the types were taken from metadata supplied by the sample provider, not from assay-based typing.

Trimming at the junction amounts to 8 bases on V and 4 bases on J, and the germline ends lie 14 bases apart. The germline V gene (reference sequence) sets CDR1 to SEHNR and CDR2 to FQNEAQ. Spanning cysteine to phenylalanine, the CDR3 consists of 13 amino acids. Only the CDR3 portion is preserved as DNA: 39 bases, with reading frame beginning at the first base. A word on this clone: Its antigen remains undetermined. No base qualities exist here, and no much larger clone lies one base off it.

One collaborating source in Seattle enrolled patients while the patients were actively infected and followed the patients over time throughout the course of disease. Collaborating institutions collected whole blood in K2EDTA tubes following their own protocols. For TCRbeta analysis, collaborator samples were shipped as frozen whole blood, as isolated PBMCs, or as DNA extracted from either sample type. Summary of the overall study and its limitations: Clinical and demographic metadata were provided uncurated, with the amount varying by source and participant.

TCRbeta CDR3 regions were amplified from genomic DNA by means of the immunoSEQ Assay, a bias-controlled multiplex PCR. In the original analysis: Nucleated cell counts per sample were estimated from amplification of reference gene primers within the assay. Sequence reads were collapsed and filtered to measure the absolute abundance of every unique TCRbeta CDR3 rearrangement. Productive Simpson clonality was computed per sample as the square root of Simpson's diversity index over productive rearrangements. Not all clones reach the TCRdb copy of this immuneACCESS table, which keeps in-frame sequences only. Checked studies attribute under half of the gap to unresolved V genes and leave the rest unexplained. D and trimming were read from the DNA, whereas the V and J calls and clone size are those reported in that table. The sample table lists 250,000 to 350,000 clones, around 90% of them with a count of one. Jointly, the top ten make up approximately 6.5% of the sample.

In this chain, TRBV7-9 is recombined with TRBJ2-5; the best D guess is TRBD1, with 5 bases matching. The sequencing input was peripheral blood. The sequence came from a woman aged 45-59 years with COVID-19, enrolled during active disease. The CDR3 protein is CASSVTVTETQYF. The nucleotide sequence reads as follows: TGTGCCAGCTCCGTGACAGTGACAGAGACCCAGTACTTC.